The clone carrying this TCR beta chain has only a few counts. The antigen is not known. One junction end does not reproduce the germline sequence, and a read error may be involved. TCR beta CDR3 regions were amplified from RNA transcripts. An opening RT-PCR round employed HTBI primers and preceded a second-round multiplex PCR. A single record per CDR3 protein comes from TCRdb applying MiXCR to the multiplex PCR reads. The repertoire holds 600,000 to 700,000 distinct CDR3 sequences, with about 40% as singletons. The sample comes from a study of Graves' ophthalmopathy and Graves' hyperthyroidism. About 10 ml of fresh blood yielded the PBMCs by density gradient. Whole-study findings and limits: Ophthalmopathy cases were distinguished from stable hyperthyroidism by a 13-signature model, reaching around 88% sensitivity and about 81% specificity.

The source material was peripheral blood. The receptor was derived from an adult man with Graves' ophthalmopathy.

In DNA form, the CDR3 reads TGTGCCAGCAGTTTAGCGGGACCTAACGTATACGAGCAGTACTTC. It specifies CASSLAGPNVYEQYF. V and J are TRBV13 and TRBJ2-7; 8 positions agree with TRBD2. This CDR3 has 15 amino acids. From germline, CDR1 is PRHDT and CDR2 FYEKMQ (reference sequence).